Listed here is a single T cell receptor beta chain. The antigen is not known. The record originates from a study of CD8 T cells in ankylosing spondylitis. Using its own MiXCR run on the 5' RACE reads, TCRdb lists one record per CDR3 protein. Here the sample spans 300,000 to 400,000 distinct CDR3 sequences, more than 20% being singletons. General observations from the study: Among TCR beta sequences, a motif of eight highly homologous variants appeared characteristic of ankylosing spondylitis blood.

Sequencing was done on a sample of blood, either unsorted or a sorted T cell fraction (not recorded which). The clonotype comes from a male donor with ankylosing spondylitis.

The CDR3 is CASRGGNIQYF. In nucleotides, the CDR3 is TGTGCCAGCAGGGGTGGAAACATTCAGTACTTC. This chain joins TRBV2 and TRBJ2-4; no clear D. The CDR3 spans 11 residues. Germline V CDR1 and CDR2: SNHLY, FYNNEI. Between the trimmed V and J ends, which lost 6 bases and 6 bases, there was a span of 6 bases.